This TCR beta chain stems from a study of spatial heterogeneity in lung cancer. Specified time point: sample taken at primary tumor resection. Untreated early-stage non-small cell lung cancer patients, over 55 in total, were the donors. Tumor, nontumor lung or frozen PBMC supplied whole RNA, sequenced without sorting. TCRdb independently ran MiXCR on the 5' RACE reads; one entry per CDR3 protein. Among tens of thousands of distinct CDR3 sequences listed, around 4.3% were seen once. This clonotype came up a few times. The CDR3 spans 14 residues. V was clipped by 4 bases and J by 4 bases; unmatched bases: 3. Germline V CDR1 and CDR2: MNHNY, SVGAGI (reference sequence).

The receptor was derived from a male donor with early-stage non-small cell lung cancer. The sequenced sample was PBMCs, obtained at surgery. The chain uses TRBV6-6 and TRBJ1-3; 8 bases line up with TRBD1. The CDR3 sequence: CASSFRTGGNTIYF. CDR3 DNA: TGTGCCAGCAGTTTCCGGACAGGGGGAAACACCATATATTTT.